This T cell receptor (beta chain) was obtained from a study of blood T cell repertoires in COVID-19. The study assigned cohorts using participant-reported clinical history. Authors' analysis steps: Amplified reference gene primers provided the basis for estimating nucleated cell counts. Profiled with immunoSEQ multiplex PCR; TCRdb holds only in-frame clones, not every one. The V and J calls and the clone size are those of that table, but D and trimming were determined from the DNA. The repertoire holds a few hundred thousand clones, with around 80% as singletons. Germline CDR1 and CDR2: MRHNA and SNTAGT. Trimming stripped 0 bases from V and 6 bases from J, with 8 bases between. The CDR3 loop spans 14 amino acids. This clone was counted once.

The sequenced sample was PBMCs or T cells enriched from blood (not recorded which). The J gene is TRBJ2-2, the V gene TRBV6-4; weak D call: TRBD2 (5 bases). The source of this sequence is a man aged 25-45 years with acute COVID-19. The CDR3 coding sequence is TGTGCCAGCAGTGACTCGATGGAGGCCGGGGAGCTGTTTTTT. Translating it yields CASSDSMEAGELFF.